Below, 7 T cell receptor beta chains from the same sample are listed, as sequenced in a study of cytomegalovirus exposure and HLA in healthy donors. 60 Vbeta and 13 Jbeta primers were used in PCR. Sequencing used immunoSEQ multiplex PCR; TCRdb keeps in-frame clones, though not all of them. This table has about 57,000 clones, around 83% appearing once. Source material: PBMCs. The receptors come from a man aged 30 to 45 in good health and CMV-seronegative.

V is TRBV4-2 and J is TRBJ2-7, with unresolved D. Trimming took off 3 bases at V and 1 base at J, with 13 bases between the two ends. The CDR3 runs to 15 residues. Germline V gene lookup returns CDR1 LGHNA and CDR2 YNFKEQ. The CDR3 coding sequence is TGTGCCAGCAGCCACGCTGAAAAGCCATCCTACGAGCAGTACTTC. Its translation: CASSHAEKPSYEQYF.

This rearrangement joins TRBV5-5 to TRBJ2-5; no clear D. Trimming stripped 0 bases from V and 3 bases from J, with 6 bases between. Germline assignment: CDR1 SGHKS and CDR2 YYEKEE (reference sequence). CDR3 length: 13 amino acids. CDR3 sequence (DNA): TGTGCCAGCAGCTTGGACTTAGAAGAGACCCAGTACTTC. It codes for CASSLDLEETQYF.

This clone has only a few counts. The chain carries TRBV7-9 and TRBJ2-2; D is possibly TRBD1 (5 bases). The CDR3 totals 15 residues. Trimming shortened V by 3 bases and J by 2 bases, and 10 bases separated the two germline ends. Germline assignment: CDR1 SEHNR and CDR2 FQNEAQ (reference sequence). The CDR3 DNA sequence: TGTGCCAGCAGCTTTCTGGGGCCTAACACCGGGGAGCTGTTTTTT. Encoded protein: CASSFLGPNTGELFF. The variable domain in full, completed from reference TRBV7-9 and TRBJ2-2, reads DTGVSQNPRHKITKRGQNVTFRCDPISEHNRLYWYRQTLGQGPEFLTYFQNEAQLEKSRLLSDRFSAERPKGSFSTLEIQRTEQGDSAMYLCASSFLGPNTGELFFGEGSRLTVL.

The chain carries TRBV5-4 and TRBJ2-7; tentative D call: TRBD1 (6 bases). The germline CDR1 and CDR2 sequences are SGHNT and YYREEE (reference sequence). V lost 4 bases to trimming and J lost 1 base, with 9 bases between them. The CDR3 runs 13 residues. CDR3: CASSVGGSYEQYF. CDR3 DNA sequence: TGTGCCAGCAGCGTAGGGGGTTCCTACGAGCAGTACTTC.

The gene calls are TRBV4-3 and TRBJ1-6, with D possibly TRBD1 on 6 matching bases. The CDR3 has 16 amino acids. Deletions cut 1 base from V and 9 bases from J, with 16 bases between. CDR1 and CDR2 from the germline V gene are LGHNA and YSLEER. CDR3 in amino acids: CASSQALQGLGSPLHF. The DNA for the CDR3 is TGCGCCAGCAGCCAAGCTCTTCAGGGGCTCGGTTCACCCCTCCACTTT.

Only one count was recorded for this clone. This sequence joins TRBV18 and TRBJ1-2, with D possibly TRBD1 on 6 matching bases. This CDR3 contains 15 residues. Germline V gives CDR1 KGHSH, CDR2 LQKENI. The ends were cut back, 2 bases at V and 4 bases at J, with 14 bases in the middle. The DNA of the CDR3 is TGTGCCAGCTCACCAATTGGGGACATTGGCTATGGCTACACCTTC. Its translation is CASSPIGDIGYGYTF.

This chain links TRBV2 with TRBJ2-7, with a tentative D call TRBD2 (5 bases). Trimming took off 3 bases at V and 2 bases at J, with 11 bases between the two ends. Germline V gene lookup returns CDR1 SNHLY and CDR2 FYNNEI. The CDR3 extends over 14 amino acids. CDR3 sequence reads: CASSDLGVTYEQYF. CDR3 DNA sequence: TGTGCCAGCAGTGATCTGGGAGTCACCTACGAGCAGTACTTC.